The present TCR beta chain was sequenced within a study of blood T cell repertoires in COVID-19. V lost 2 bases, J lost 1 base, and 11 bases lay in between. The CDR3 is made up of 16 amino acids. CDR1 MNHEY and CDR2 SMNVEV come from the germline V gene (reference sequence). The data were produced by immunoSEQ multiplex PCR, yet TCRdb's version contains in-frame clones alone and is incomplete. The sample shows some 240,000 clones, approximately 83% of them seen only once. The sequenced material came from PBMCs or T cells enriched from blood (not recorded which). The sequence came from a woman aged 40 to 50 with acute COVID-19. The gene calls are TRBV27 and TRBJ1-4; D unclear. In nucleotides, the CDR3 is TGTGCCAGCAGTTTACTGCGAAGTCGAACTAATGAAAAACTGTTTTTT. Encoded protein: CASSLLRSRTNEKLFF.